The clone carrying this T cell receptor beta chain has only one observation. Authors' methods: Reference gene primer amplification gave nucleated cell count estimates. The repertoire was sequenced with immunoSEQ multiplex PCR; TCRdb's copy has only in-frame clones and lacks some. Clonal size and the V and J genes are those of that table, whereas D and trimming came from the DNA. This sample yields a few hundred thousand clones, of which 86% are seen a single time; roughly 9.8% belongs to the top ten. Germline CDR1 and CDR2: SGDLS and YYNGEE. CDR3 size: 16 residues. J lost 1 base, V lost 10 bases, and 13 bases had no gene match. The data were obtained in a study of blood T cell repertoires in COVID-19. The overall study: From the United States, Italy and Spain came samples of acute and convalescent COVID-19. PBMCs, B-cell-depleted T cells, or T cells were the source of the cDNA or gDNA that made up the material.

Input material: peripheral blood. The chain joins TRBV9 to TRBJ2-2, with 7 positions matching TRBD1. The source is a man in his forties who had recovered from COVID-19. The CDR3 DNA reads TGTGCCCAGCCTGTCAGGGGGAAAAAGAACACCGGGGAGCTGTTTTTT. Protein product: CAQPVRGKKNTGELFF.